The TCR beta chain under discussion was sequenced for a study of shared clonotypes between healthy human individuals. On the study more broadly: Researchers drew samples from a couple of women and a few men aged 18 to 49. Per donor, three plates held CD4 naive cells, three held CD4 memory, two held CD8 naive and one held CD8 memory. General study findings and limits: Expectations were that clonotype sharing among donors would be affected by sequencing depth. As a rule, naive subsets had a larger estimated richness than memory subsets.

Germline values: CDR1 SEHNR, CDR2 FQNEAQ (reference sequence). The CDR3 is made up of 12 amino acids. Trimming cost V 5 bases and J 9 bases, with 11 bases left between them. Naive CD8 populations comprised CD45RO-negative cells positively selected for CCR7, excluding terminally differentiated effector memory CD45RA+ cells. Produced via immunoSEQ multiplex PCR; TCRdb's table is partial and in-frame only. The sample holds about 2,200,000 clones; more than 85% are singletons and the top ten take 1.5% to 2%. As for this clone: Its antigen is as yet unknown. Different DNA sequences within this sample yield the same CDR3.

Sequencing used naive CD8+ T cells from PBMCs. The receptor was isolated from a man between 18 and 29 years old in good health. Some clones in this sample may be carry-over from other donors' samples. The genes are TRBV7-9 and TRBJ2-1, with D perhaps TRBD1 or TRBD2 (6 bases each). The CDR3 loop reads CASSVGGGEQFF. The CDR3 DNA is TGTGCCAGCAGCGTCGGAGGGGGTGAGCAGTTCTTC.